A single sample gave rise to the 6 T cell receptor beta chains below, sequenced in a study of OX40 agonist ivuxolimab in advanced cancers. The library was produced with the immunoSEQ multiplex PCR assay. TCRdb took this table from immuneACCESS and kept in-frame rearrangements with V and J called. Such tables lack part of the clones; where checked against another copy, unresolved V genes explain under half of the gap, and the rest is unexplained. The sample profile shows around 67,000 clones; roughly 85% of them were found once. The top ten constitute roughly 1.3% of the sample. The specimen comprised CD4+ or CD8+ T cells sorted from blood, sampled in a trial of the OX40 agonist ivuxolimab. These TCRs come from an adult with an advanced solid tumor such as melanoma, head and neck, liver or kidney cancer.

As for this clone: Other DNA sequences in this sample translate to the same CDR3. The chain joins TRBV7-2 to TRBJ1-5; 7 nucleotides align to TRBD1. This CDR3 spans 14 amino acids. Losses at the gene ends were 1 base for V and 4 bases for J; bases not matched to a gene: 1. Germline lookup yields CDR1 SGHTA and CDR2 FQGNSA. The CDR3 region is CASSLDRGNQPQHF. In DNA form, the CDR3 reads TGTGCCAGCAGCTTAGACAGGGGAAATCAGCCCCAGCATTTT.

V and J are TRBV5-5 and TRBJ2-1; a weak D match, TRBD1 (6 bases). CDR3 size: 15 residues. Germline values: CDR1 SGHKS, CDR2 YYEKEE (reference sequence). Trimming took off 2 bases at V and 6 bases at J, with 15 bases between the two ends. This CDR3 is CASSLEQGVFNEQFF. The CDR3 region has the DNA TGTGCCAGCAGCTTAGAACAGGGTGTTTTCAATGAGCAGTTCTTC.

This chain joins TRBV19 and TRBJ1-1; no reliable D call. The CDR3 consists of 15 residues. CDR1 and CDR2 from the germline V gene are LNHDA and SQIVND (reference sequence). V lost 5 bases to trimming and J lost 0 bases, with 13 bases between them. The CDR3 loop is CASSAREGLNTEAFF. CDR3 bases: TGTGCCAGTAGTGCCCGGGAGGGATTGAACACTGAAGCTTTCTTT. The complete variable domain, with remaining parts taken from reference TRBV19 and TRBJ1-1, reads DGGITQSPKYLFRKEGQNVTLSCEQNLNHDAMYWYRQDPGQGLRLIYYSQIVNDFQKGDIAEGYSVSREKKESFPLTVTSAQKNPTAFYLCASSAREGLNTEAFFGQGTRLTVV.

V is TRBV6-6 and J is TRBJ1-1, with D perhaps matching TRBD1 (6 bases). Trimming took 10 bases from V and 5 from J, leaving 20 bases between them. Germline CDR1 reads MNHNY; CDR2 reads SVGAGI (reference sequence). The CDR3 extends over 14 amino acids. The CDR3 reads CAIKPPGHRTEAFF. The CDR3 DNA reads as TGTGCCATTAAACCTCCGGGACATCGAACTGAAGCTTTCTTT.

The V call is TRBV5-1, the J call TRBJ2-6; D is uncertain. Germline CDR1 and CDR2: SGHRS and YFSETQ. Trimming took 2 bases from V and 0 from J, leaving 6 bases between them. This CDR3 contains 15 residues. DNA for the CDR3: TGCGCCAGCAGCTTTAACATCTCTGGGGCCAACGTCCTGACTTTC. Its protein is CASSFNISGANVLTF. Looking up the rest from reference TRBV5-1 and TRBJ2-6 gives the full variable domain: KAGVTQTPRYLIKTRGQQVTLSCSPISGHRSVSWYQQTPGQGLQFLFEYFSETQRNKGNFPGRFSGRQFSNSRSEMNVSTLELGDSALYLCASSFNISGANVLTFGAGSRLTVL.

The V gene is TRBV6-5, the J gene TRBJ1-4, with 8 bases lining up with TRBD1. The CDR3 loop spans 15 amino acids. The J segment lost 8 bases and the V segment lost 5 bases, leaving 10 bases of the junction unmatched. Germline CDR1 is MNHEY and CDR2 is SVGAGI. The CDR3 nucleotides are TGTGCCAGCAGTCAACGGCAGGGGGCAGAAGAAAAACTGTTTTTT. This gives the protein CASSQRQGAEEKLFF.